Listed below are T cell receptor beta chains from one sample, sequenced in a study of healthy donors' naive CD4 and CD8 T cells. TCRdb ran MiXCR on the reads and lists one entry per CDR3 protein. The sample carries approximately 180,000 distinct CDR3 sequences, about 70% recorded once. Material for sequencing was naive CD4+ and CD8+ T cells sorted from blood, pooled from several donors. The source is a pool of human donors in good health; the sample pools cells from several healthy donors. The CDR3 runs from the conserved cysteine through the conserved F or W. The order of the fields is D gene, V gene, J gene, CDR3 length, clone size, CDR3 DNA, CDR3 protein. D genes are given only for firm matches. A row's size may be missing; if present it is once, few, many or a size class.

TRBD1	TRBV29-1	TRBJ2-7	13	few	TGCAGCGTTCGGGACAGGAGCTCCTACGAGCAGTACTTC	CSVRDRSSYEQYF
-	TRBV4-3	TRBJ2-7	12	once	TGCGCCAGCAGCCAAGACCCCCACGAGCAGTACTTC	CASSQDPHEQYF
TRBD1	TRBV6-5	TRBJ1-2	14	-	TGTGCCAGCAGTTACCGGGACAGCGAATATGGCTACACCTTC	CASSYRDSEYGYTF
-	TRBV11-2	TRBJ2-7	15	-	TGTGCCAGCAGCTTATTCTCTCAGGGGAGTTACGAGCAGTACTTC	CASSLFSQGSYEQYF
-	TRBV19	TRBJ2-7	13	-	TGTGCCAGTAGCGACAGGAATTACTACGAGCAGTACTTC	CASSDRNYYEQYF
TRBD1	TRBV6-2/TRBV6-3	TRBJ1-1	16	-	TGTGCCAGCAGTTACGCTACGACAGGGGGAAACACTGAAGCTTTCTTT	CASSYATTGGNTEAFF
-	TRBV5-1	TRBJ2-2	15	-	TGCGCCAGCAGCTTAGGGTTCCAGGGGACCGGGGAGCTGTTTTTT	CASSLGFQGTGELFF
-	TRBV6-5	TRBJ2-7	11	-	TGTGCCAGCAGCAACGCTTACGAGCAGTACTTC	CASSNAYEQYF
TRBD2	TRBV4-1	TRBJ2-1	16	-	TGCGCCAGCAGCCAAGAGGGCGGGAGTGCTTACAATGAGCAGTTCTTC	CASSQEGGSAYNEQFF
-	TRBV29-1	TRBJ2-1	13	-	TGCAGCGTCCCGCCGATCGCTTGCAATGAGCAGTTCTTC	CSVPPIACNEQFF
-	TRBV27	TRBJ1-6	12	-	TGTGTCAGCAGTTCGCGGAATTCACCCCTCCACTTT	CVSSSRNSPLHF
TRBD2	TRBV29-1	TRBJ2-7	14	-	TGCAGCGTTGTACGGCTAGCGGAAGCCTACGAGCAGTACTTC	CSVVRLAEAYEQYF
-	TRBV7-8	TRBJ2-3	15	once	TGTGCCAGCAGCTTAGCGGGGGGTGTCACAGATACGCAGTATTTT	CASSLAGGVTDTQYF
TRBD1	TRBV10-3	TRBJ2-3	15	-	TGTGCCATCAGCACCGGGACAGGGGGCAAAGATACGCAGTATTTT	CAISTGTGGKDTQYF
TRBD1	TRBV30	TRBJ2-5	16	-	TGTGCAAACGGAGGAACAGGGGAAGGGCTACAAGAGACCCAGTACTTC	CANGGTGEGLQETQYF
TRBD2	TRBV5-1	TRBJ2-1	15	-	TGCGCCAGCAGCACACCGGGACTAGAGGCTAATGAGCAGTTCTTC	CASSTPGLEANEQFF
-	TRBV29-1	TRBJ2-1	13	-	TGCAGCGTAACCGGGCTAGTTTCCGATGAGCAGTTCTTC	CSVTGLVSDEQFF
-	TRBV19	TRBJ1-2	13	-	TGTGCTATATTCGGCGGGCGGCCCTATGGCTACACCTTC	CAIFGGRPYGYTF
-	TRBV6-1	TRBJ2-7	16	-	TGTGCCAGCAGTTACTCGAAATATCGTCCTCAAGGGGAGCAGTACTTC	CASSYSKYRPQGEQYF
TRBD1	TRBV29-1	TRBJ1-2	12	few	TGCAGCGATTGGGACAGGGCCCATGGCTACACCTTC	CSDWDRAHGYTF
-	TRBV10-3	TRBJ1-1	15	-	TGTGCCATCAGTCAAACCCTCCTCATGAACACTGAAGCTTTCTTT	CAISQTLLMNTEAFF
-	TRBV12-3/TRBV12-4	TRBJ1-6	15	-	TGTGCCAGCAGTTTTGAGGCAGGGGTCGATTCACCCCTCCACTTT	CASSFEAGVDSPLHF
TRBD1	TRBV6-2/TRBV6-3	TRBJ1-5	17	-	TGTGCCAGCCGACTCTCAGGGGGTCTCGGAGGAAATCAGCCCCAGCATTTT	CASRLSGGLGGNQPQHF
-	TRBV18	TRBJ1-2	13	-	TGTGCCAGCTCACCACAGGGAACTGGGGGCTACACCTTC	CASSPQGTGGYTF
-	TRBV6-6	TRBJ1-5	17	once	TGTGCCAGCAGCTCCACCCCTGGGAGTTATAGCAATCAGCCCCAGCATTTT	CASSSTPGSYSNQPQHF
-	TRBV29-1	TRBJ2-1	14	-	TGCAGCGTTGTCGCTCAGGGCTACTACAATGAGCAGTTCTTC	CSVVAQGYYNEQFF
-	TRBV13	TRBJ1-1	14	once	TGTGCCAGCAGTTTGGGTGGAGAGAACACTGAAGCTTTCTTT	CASSLGGENTEAFF
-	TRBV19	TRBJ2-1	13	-	TGTGCCAGTAGTTCCCAATCCTACAATGAGCAGTTCTTC	CASSSQSYNEQFF
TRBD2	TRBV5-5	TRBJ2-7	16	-	TGTGCCAGCAGCTTGGAGGGCAGGACTAGCTCCTACGAGCAGTACTTC	CASSLEGRTSSYEQYF
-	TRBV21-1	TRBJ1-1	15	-	TGTGCCAGCAGCAAAGAAAACAGTTGGGAAACTGAAGCTTTCTTT	CASSKENSWETEAFF